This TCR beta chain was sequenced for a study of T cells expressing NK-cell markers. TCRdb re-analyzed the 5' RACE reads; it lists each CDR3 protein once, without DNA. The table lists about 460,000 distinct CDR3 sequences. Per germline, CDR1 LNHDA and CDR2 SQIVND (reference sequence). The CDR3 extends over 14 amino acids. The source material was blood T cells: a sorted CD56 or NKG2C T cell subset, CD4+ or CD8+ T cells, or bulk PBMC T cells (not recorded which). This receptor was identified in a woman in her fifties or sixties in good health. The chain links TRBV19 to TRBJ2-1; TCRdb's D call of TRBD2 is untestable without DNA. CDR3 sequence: CASQIAGVGNEQFF.